The sequence of this T cell receptor (beta chain) was determined in a study of control samples from healthy donors and cancer patients. V dropped 2 bases and J dropped 5 bases, with 10 bases sitting between them. The CDR3 contains 14 residues. Germline loops: CDR1 SGHTS, CDR2 YDEGEE. Some clones are missing from TCRdb's copy, which holds only in-frame ones; the method was immunoSEQ multiplex PCR. The sample lists some 82,000 clones; roughly 88% were seen once. The receptor was isolated from a man in his fifties or sixties with head and neck cancer. Sequences were obtained from PBMCs. The J gene is TRBJ1-4, the V gene TRBV5-8, with a weak D call TRBD1 (5 bases). DNA for the CDR3: TGTGCCAGCAGCTTCTCAGGGCGGAATGAAAAACTGTTTTTT. Translating gives CASSFSGRNEKLFF.